This TCR beta chain stems from a study of cytomegalovirus exposure and HLA in healthy donors. Study context: Earlier, 150 million to 200 million T cells were analyzed, and 117 million unique TCR beta sequences were found among them.

CDR3 length: 15 residues. With 60 Vbeta and 13 Jbeta primers, the PCR was carried out. Here immunoSEQ multiplex PCR was the method, and the copy in TCRdb shows in-frame clones only, minus some. The table includes around 120,000 clones, around 71% detected once. The rearrangement uses TRBV21-1 and TRBJ2-7; TRBD1 is the table's D call, not checked against the DNA. TRBV21-1 is a pseudogene locus. The material sequenced was PBMCs. The clonotype originates from a woman in her sixties or seventies in good health and CMV-seropositive. In DNA form, the CDR3 reads TGTGCCAGCAGCACACAGGAAAGGAGCGCCTACGAGCAGTACTTC. Protein product: CASSTQERSAYEQYF.